This TCR beta chain is from a study of control samples from healthy donors and cancer patients. Trimming at V came to 2 bases and at J to 0 bases, leaving 5 bases not matched to a gene. CDR1 SGHRS and CDR2 YFSETQ come from the germline V gene. The CDR3 consists of 15 residues. Assay used: immunoSEQ multiplex PCR; TCRdb lists only in-frame clones, some missing. The table records 93,000 or so clones, 85% to 90% of them present only once. The clonotype originates from a man in his sixties with lung cancer. Specimen: PBMCs. The chain employs TRBV5-1 and TRBJ2-7; 7 bases are shared with TRBD1. The CDR3: CASSLGDRSSYEQYF. The CDR3 nucleotides are TGCGCCAGCAGCTTAGGGGACAGAAGCTCCTACGAGCAGTACTTC. Complete variable domain (other parts from reference TRBV5-1 and TRBJ2-7): KAGVTQTPRYLIKTRGQQVTLSCSPISGHRSVSWYQQTPGQGLQFLFEYFSETQRNKGNFPGRFSGRQFSNSRSEMNVSTLELGDSALYLCASSLGDRSSYEQYFGPGTRLTVT.